This TCR beta chain comes out of a study of human T cells and chemical hapten exposure. Study summary: After 6 days, upper back 0.01% DPC patch tests were scored. General study points: PT1 expanded TCR numbers tracked positively with patch test score.

The CDR3 sequence is 11 residues long. Looked up from germline, CDR1 is SQVTM and CDR2 is ANQGSEA. Trimming took 6 bases from V and 6 from J, leaving 9 bases between them. Time point given: patch test 1, 2 weeks after DPC sensitization. As to treatment: therapeutic diphenylcyclopropenone sensitization with weekly scalp DPC. Authors' analysis steps: TCRs per sample had a median of around 98,000 and ranged from roughly 23,224 to 700,000. TCRdb re-derived calls from the RACE reads in MiXCR, one entry per CDR3 protein. The V and J calls and clone size come from TCRdb's table, not from the authors' own analysis. The sample shows around 300,000 distinct CDR3 sequences, approximately 6.3% of them seen only once. Many counts were recorded for this clonotype. What it recognizes is unknown.

The receptor was isolated from a woman between 18 and 29 years old with alopecia areata. Some clones in this sample may be carry-over from other donors' samples. Sample: whole blood, taken in connection with sensitization to the hapten diphenylcyclopropenone (DPC). The chain uses TRBV29-1 and TRBJ2-1, with D possibly being TRBD1 or TRBD2 (5 bases each). The DNA of the CDR3 is TGCAGCGTGGACACTAGCAATGAGCAGTTCTTC. Its protein product is CSVDTSNEQFF.